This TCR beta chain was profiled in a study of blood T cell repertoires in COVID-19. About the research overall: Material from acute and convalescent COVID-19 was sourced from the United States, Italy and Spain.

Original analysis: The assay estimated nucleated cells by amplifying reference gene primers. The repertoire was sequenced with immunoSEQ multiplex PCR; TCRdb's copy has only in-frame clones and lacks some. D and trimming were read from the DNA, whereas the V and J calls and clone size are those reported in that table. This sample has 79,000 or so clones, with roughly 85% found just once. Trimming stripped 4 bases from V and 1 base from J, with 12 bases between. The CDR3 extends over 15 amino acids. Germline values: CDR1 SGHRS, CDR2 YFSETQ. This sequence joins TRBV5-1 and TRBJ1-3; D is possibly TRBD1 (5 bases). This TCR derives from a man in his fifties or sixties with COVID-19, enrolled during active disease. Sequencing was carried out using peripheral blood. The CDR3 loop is CASSPGRESGNTIYF. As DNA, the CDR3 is TGCGCCAGCAGCCCGGGCAGGGAATCTGGAAACACCATATATTTT.